This TCR beta chain emerged from a study of graft-versus-host responses after intestinal transplantation. Intraepithelial plus lamina propria lymphocytes were released by processing graft tissue. Generated by immunoSEQ multiplex PCR, the TCRdb table keeps only in-frame clones and is missing some. The sample yields roughly 17,000 clones, approximately 86% seen once. The specimen was ileum tissue, collected 17 days after transplant. This receptor was identified in a human patient who received an intestinal transplant, so some T cells may come from the graft donor.

CDR3 nucleotide sequence: TGTGCCAGCAGCTCCTCCCTATACCTAATTAACACTGAAGCTTTCTTT. Its protein product is CASSSSLYLINTEAFF. The chain has TRBV28 and TRBJ1-1; no firm D call. The CDR3 consists of 16 residues. CDR1 is MDHEN, CDR2 SYDVKM, per germline. V was trimmed by 6 bases and J by 2 bases, leaving 19 bases between them.